A single T cell receptor (beta chain) is shown here with its context. Its antigen is not yet known. Base qualities are not recorded, but no much larger clone differs from it by a single base. The sample contains more than one DNA sequence encoding this CDR3. In the prospective study, participants were 18 to 89 years old, resided in about two dozen geographic areas of the United States, and were enrolled through a virtual design. To assign participants to cohorts, the prospective study relied on clinical history that participants themselves reported in a screening survey and a study questionnaire. ImmuneRACE Cohort 3 recovered participants were defined by two consecutive negative NP/OP PCR tests, healthcare professional clearance, or symptom resolution. Each participant in the prospective study had whole blood, serum and a nasopharyngeal or oropharyngeal swab collected by mobile phlebotomists. Prospective study participants could optionally give additional blood draws and questionnaires over a roughly 2-month period. Prospective study blood samples were shipped either frozen or at room temperature before DNA extraction.

The data belong to a study of blood T cell repertoires in COVID-19 (dated by TCRdb to about 2020). Regarding the complete study: Samples from collaborators originated in the United States, Italy and Spain and spanned both the acute and convalescent phases of COVID-19. The prospective study material was composed of cDNA or gDNA derived from T cells, B-cell-depleted T cells, or PBMCs. Subjects who had been exposed to COVID-19, were actively infected with it, or had recovered from it provided the deeply sampled blood TCRbeta repertoires that made up the dataset. Where HLA class I and class II types were available, the types were taken from metadata supplied by the sample provider, not from assay-based typing. The samples were drawn from two sources: the first 160 participants of the ongoing ImmuneRACE study, and over 950 subjects contributed by 6 global collaborators. The repertoires were released in a freely available public database meant as a resource for research on the immune response to SARS-CoV-2. A de-identified subject ID, COVID-19 status, age in years and sex were almost always included in the sample metadata. Overall study outcomes, separate from this receptor: The quantity of clinical and demographic metadata differed by source and by participant and was supplied without curation.

The immunoSEQ Assay, a bias-controlled multiplex PCR, was used to amplify TCRbeta CDR3 regions from genomic DNA. On the study's bioinformatics: The number of nucleated cells in each sample was estimated from the amplification of reference gene primers within the assay. Sequence reads were collapsed and filtered to measure the absolute abundance of every unique TCRbeta CDR3 rearrangement. For each sample, productive Simpson clonality was calculated as the square root of Simpson's diversity index across productive rearrangements. Not all clones reach the TCRdb copy of this immuneACCESS table, which keeps in-frame sequences only. Checked studies attribute under half of the gap to unresolved V genes and leave the rest unexplained. V and J calls and clone size are copied from that table; D and trimming were computed from the DNA. The sample table shows a few hundred thousand clones, and 75% to 90% are seen once. Roughly 20% of the sample is in the top ten clones.

From the germline V gene, CDR1 is SGHAT and CDR2 is FQNNGV. Cut back by 4 bases and 2 bases, the V and J ends lie 3 bases apart. Spanning cysteine to phenylalanine, the CDR3 consists of 11 amino acids. CDR3 DNA is the only sequence kept; it has 33 bases, read in frame from the first base. Recombination linked TRBV11-2 to TRBJ2-7, with the D gene not confidently named. The receptor was derived from a man in his forties who had recovered from COVID-19. Input material: PBMCs or T cells enriched from blood (not recorded which). The CDR3 region reads CASSSAYEQYF. The nucleotides are TGTGCCAGCAGCTCTGCCTACGAGCAGTACTTC. Extended through the reference TRBV11-2 and TRBJ2-7 proteins, this CDR3 yields the full variable domain: EAGVAQSPRYKIIEKRQSVAFWCNPISGHATLYWYQQILGQGPKLLIQFQNNGVVDDSQLPKDRFSAERLKGVDSTLKIQPAKLEDSAVYLCASSSAYEQYFGPGTRLTVT.